The 31 T cell receptor beta chains given below trace back to one sample, sequenced in a study of blood T cell repertoires in COVID-19. Libraries were prepared by immunoSEQ multiplex PCR; TCRdb keeps only in-frame clonotypes and omits some of them. The sample has roughly 150,000 clones; around 91% are singletons. The sample consisted of peripheral blood. These TCRs come from a man aged 18 to 35 with COVID-19, enrolled during active disease.

The CDR3 bases are TGTGCCAGCAGCTTCCTTGAACTAGCGGCCTACAATGAGCAGTTCTTC. It yields the protein CASSFLELAAYNEQFF. V is TRBV11-2 and J is TRBJ2-1; TRBD2 agrees at 8 bases. V dropped 3 bases and J dropped 2; count of bases not matched to a gene: 6. This CDR3 is 16 amino acids long. In germline, CDR1 is SGHAT, CDR2 FQNNGV.

The chain uses TRBV19 and TRBJ2-3; 12 bases match TRBD2. The CDR3 consists of 16 residues. CDR1 and CDR2 from the germline V gene are LNHDA and SQIVND (reference sequence). The V and J ends lost 5 bases and 3 bases, in that order; junction bases with no gene match: 6. The DNA of the CDR3 is TGTGCCAGTAGTCCTCTAGCGGGAGGGCGGACAGATACGCAGTATTTT. It encodes CASSPLAGGRTDTQYF.

The V and J genes are TRBV27 and TRBJ2-7; D gene ambiguous. Germline loops: CDR1 MNHEY, CDR2 SMNVEV (reference sequence). V shed 8 bases and J shed 5 bases, with 7 bases lying between them. This CDR3 comprises 10 residues. The CDR3, as DNA: TGTGCCAGCTGGGCCAACGAGCAGTACTTC. Protein sequence: CASWANEQYF.

The chain uses TRBV29-1 and TRBJ1-2; no reliable D call. This CDR3 has 12 residues. Deletions cut 4 bases from V and 8 bases from J, with 14 bases between. Germline V lookup: CDR1 SQVTM, CDR2 ANQGSEA. The CDR3 coding sequence is TGCAGCGTTGGAGAACCGGTCGAGGGCTACACCTTC. Translated: CSVGEPVEGYTF. Looking up the rest from reference TRBV29-1 and TRBJ1-2 gives the full variable domain: SAVISQKPSRDICQRGTSLTIQCQVDSQVTMMFWYRQQPGQSLTLIATANQGSEATYESGFVIDKFPISRPNLTFSTLTVSNMSPEDSSIYLCSVGEPVEGYTFGSGTRLTVV.

This chain links TRBV5-6 with TRBJ1-6; D perhaps matches TRBD1 (6 bases). V gave up 4 bases and J gave up 6 bases, with 11 bases separating them. CDR3 length equals 14 residues. Germline values: CDR1 SGHDT, CDR2 YYEEEE. Here the CDR3 reads CASSPRQVNSPLHF. Written as DNA, the CDR3 is TGTGCCAGCAGCCCAAGACAGGTTAATTCACCCCTCCACTTT.

V gene TRBV5-1 combines with J gene TRBJ1-1, with unresolved D. This CDR3 has 11 amino acids. V lost 7 bases and J 11 bases, leaving 15 bases between the germline ends. Germline V lookup: CDR1 SGHRS, CDR2 YFSETQ. The CDR3 protein is CASLLGSQAFF. Written as DNA, the CDR3 is TGCGCCAGCCTCCTCGGGAGTCAGGCTTTCTTT.

This sequence joins TRBV27 and TRBJ2-3, with TRBD2 matching over 12 bases. CDR3 size: 16 residues. After removal of 5 bases from V and 0 bases from J, the junction contained 3 bases not matched to a gene. The germline CDR1 and CDR2 sequences are MNHEY and SMNVEV (reference sequence). The CDR3 coding sequence is TGTGCCAGCAGTATCCTAGCGGGAGGGAGCACAGATACGCAGTATTTT. Residues: CASSILAGGSTDTQYF.

This clone was recorded once. This chain uses TRBV9 with TRBJ1-2; the match to TRBD1 covers 7 bases. CDR3 length equals 12 residues. CDR1 and CDR2 from the germline V gene are SGDLS and YYNGEE. V gave up 6 bases and J gave up 4 bases; unmatched junction bases: 3. CDR3 sequence: CASKDRIYGYTF. CDR3 nucleotides: TGTGCCAGCAAGGACAGGATCTATGGCTACACCTTC.

The V call is TRBV27, the J call TRBJ2-1, with D possibly TRBD1 on 6 matching bases. The CDR3 is made up of 13 amino acids. Germline V gives CDR1 MNHEY, CDR2 SMNVEV (reference sequence). Trimming removed 2 bases at V and 10 bases at J, with 12 bases between. The CDR3 spells CASSLADRGEQFF. CDR3 sequence (DNA): TGTGCCAGCAGTTTAGCGGACAGAGGAGAGCAGTTCTTC.

CDR3 amino acids: CASSDYGTREQYF. Written as DNA, the CDR3 is TGTGCCAGCAGTGATTACGGAACGAGGGAGCAGTACTTC. The chain is built from TRBV25-1 and TRBJ2-7, with D unclear. This CDR3 comprises 13 residues. CDR1 is MGHDK and CDR2 is SYGVNS in the germline V gene. Trimming took off 3 bases at V and 7 bases at J, with 13 bases between the two ends.

The V call is TRBV7-8, the J call TRBJ2-7; 8 bases are shared with TRBD2. Germline assignment: CDR1 SGHVS and CDR2 FQNEAQ. The CDR3 contains 15 residues. The J segment lost 2 bases and the V segment lost 4 bases, leaving 7 bases of the junction unmatched. The DNA for the CDR3 is TGTGCCAGCAGCTCAACTAGCGGAGTCCCCTACGAGCAGTACTTC. It specifies CASSSTSGVPYEQYF. The full variable domain, in which reference TRBV7-8 and TRBJ2-7 provide the parts outside the CDR3, is GAGVSQSPRYKVAKRGQDVALRCDPISGHVSLFWYQQALGQGPEFLTYFQNEAQLDKSGLPSDRFFAERPEGSVSTLKIQRTQQEDSAVYLCASSSTSGVPYEQYFGPGTRLTVT.

As regards this clone: At one end the junction does not follow the germline gene, possibly because of a read error. The CDR3 protein is CASSTGRELLF. In DNA form, the CDR3 reads TGCGCCAGCAGCACCGGTCGAGAACTGCTTTTT. This chain uses TRBV4-3 with TRBJ1-4; no clear D gene. The CDR3 length is 11 residues. Germline assignment: CDR1 LGHNA and CDR2 YSLEER.

The count of this clone is one. The chain carries TRBV3-1 (or the pseudogene TRBV3-2) and TRBJ2-2; 8 nucleotides line up with TRBD1. In germline, CDR1 is LGHDT, CDR2 YNNKEL (reference sequence). CDR3 length: 20 residues. J lost 4 bases, V lost 4 bases, and 20 bases had no gene match. The chain's CDR3 is CASSRPIPGQARWATGELFF. CDR3 sequence (DNA): TGTGCCAGCAGCCGCCCAATACCGGGACAGGCCCGGTGGGCCACCGGGGAGCTGTTTTTT.

The genes are TRBV13 and TRBJ2-7, with a tentative D call TRBD2 (6 bases). The CDR3 contains 13 residues. V dropped 4 bases and J dropped 3 bases, with 10 bases sitting between them. Germline V gene sequence: CDR1 PRHDT, CDR2 FYEKMQ (reference sequence). The CDR3 nucleotides are TGTGCCAGCAGCTCGGGACTTCACTACGAGCAGTACTTC. Its protein product is CASSSGLHYEQYF.

The chain is built from TRBV23-1 and TRBJ2-3; 9 bases match TRBD2. TRBV23-1 is treated as an ORF (open reading frame) with a function not yet certain. Germline trimming cut 0 bases from V and 3 bases from J; bases unmatched to any gene: 13. The CDR3 is 19 amino acids. CDR3 amino acids: CASSQSRRREGLRTDTQYF. CDR3 DNA sequence: TGCGCCAGCAGTCAATCCAGACGGCGGGAGGGCCTACGAACAGATACGCAGTATTTT.

This chain joins TRBV4-1 and TRBJ2-2; D possibly corresponds to TRBD2 (6 bases). Trimming took 4 bases from V and 0 from J, leaving 15 bases between them. Germline assignment: CDR1 MGHRA and CDR2 YSYEKL. This CDR3 contains 17 residues. This chain's CDR3 is CASSPRPGSSNTGELFF. Here the CDR3 DNA reads TGCGCCAGCAGCCCCCGCCCCGGGAGTTCGAACACCGGGGAGCTGTTTTTT.

The chain joins TRBV20-1 to TRBJ2-7; TRBD2 aligns across 7 bases. V lost 3 bases to trimming and J lost 1 base; unmatched junction nucleotides: 9. The CDR3 length is 15 residues. CDR1 DFQATT and CDR2 SNEGSKA come from the germline V gene (reference sequence). The CDR3 DNA reads TGCAGTGCTAGTGCCCGGGTAGCGGGTTCCTACGAGCAGTACTTC. Amino acids: CSASARVAGSYEQYF.

V is TRBV4-1 and J is TRBJ2-1; 13 bases agree with TRBD2. Germline values: CDR1 MGHRA, CDR2 YSYEKL. CDR3 size: 16 residues. The V gene end was trimmed by 3 bases and the J gene end by 3 bases; junction bases not matched to a gene: 2. The CDR3 DNA follows: TGCGCCAGCAGCCAGGGACTAGCGGGGCACTACAATGAGCAGTTCTTC. Amino acids: CASSQGLAGHYNEQFF.

As to this clone: The same CDR3 can be traced to other DNA sequences in this sample. The chain joins TRBV5-6 to TRBJ1-3; TRBD1 aligns across 9 bases. From germline, CDR1 is SGHDT and CDR2 YYEEEE. The J segment lost 2 bases and the V segment lost 4 bases, leaving 4 bases of the junction unmatched. The CDR3 is 15 residues long. This CDR3 reads CASSPGQGTGNTIYF. CDR3 in DNA: TGTGCCAGCAGCCCGGGACAGGGAACTGGAAACACCATATATTTT.

The chain couples TRBV5-4 to TRBJ2-2; 8 nucleotides agree with TRBD1. V gave up 7 bases and J gave up 3 bases; unmatched junction bases: 14. The V gene's germline CDR1 is SGHNT and CDR2 YYREEE (reference sequence). This CDR3 contains 17 residues. The CDR3 bases are TGTGCCAGCCAGAACTGGGGGACAGGCGCCGACACCGGGGAGCTGTTTTTT. It is translated as CASQNWGTGADTGELFF.

The chain combines TRBV27 with TRBJ2-6; D gene ambiguous. The CDR3 extends over 15 amino acids. Germline CDR1 and CDR2: MNHEY and SMNVEV (reference sequence). Trimming stripped 5 bases from V and 0 bases from J, with 8 bases between. The CDR3 protein is CASSTVVSGANVLTF. CDR3 nucleotides: TGTGCCAGCAGTACAGTAGTCTCTGGGGCCAACGTCCTGACTTTC.

This clone was seen a few times. The J gene is TRBJ2-1, the V gene TRBV11-2, with D perhaps TRBD1 (5 bases). There are 14 residues in the CDR3. Germline assignment: CDR1 SGHAT and CDR2 FQNNGV. V lost 0 bases to trimming and J lost 7 bases, with 10 bases between them. CDR3 sequence reads: CASSLERTRNEQFF. CDR3 bases: TGTGCCAGCAGCTTAGAGCGGACACGGAATGAGCAGTTCTTC.

This chain connects TRBV28 to TRBJ2-2; 11 bases line up with TRBD2. The CDR3 is 14 residues long. Trimming at V came to 6 bases and at J to 6 bases, leaving 3 bases not matched to a gene. CDR1 MDHEN and CDR2 SYDVKM come from the germline V gene. DNA for the CDR3: TGTGCCAGCAGACTAGCGGGAGCCCCCGGGGAGCTGTTTTTT. Protein sequence: CASRLAGAPGELFF.

For the CDR3, the DNA is TGTGCCAGCAGCGGGACAGGGTTATCCTACGAGCAGTACTTC. It yields the protein CASSGTGLSYEQYF. The chain couples TRBV28 to TRBJ2-7, with TRBD1 identical over 9 bases. The CDR3 extends over 14 amino acids. Per germline, CDR1 MDHEN and CDR2 SYDVKM. The V gene end was trimmed by 6 bases and the J gene end by 1 base; junction bases not matched to a gene: 4.

This rearrangement joins TRBV15 to TRBJ2-2; D not resolved. The CDR3 loop spans 18 amino acids. Germline lookup yields CDR1 LNHNV and CDR2 YYDKDF (reference sequence). V lost 0 bases and J lost 1, with 15 bases in between. Written as DNA, the CDR3 is TGTGCCACCAGCAGAGATATCTTTGAGGCGGAGAACACCGGGGAGCTGTTTTTT. Translated, it gives CATSRDIFEAENTGELFF.

The chain has TRBV2 and TRBJ1-3; D is uncertain. The germline V and J ends were trimmed by 6 bases and 4 bases, with 7 bases remaining between them. The CDR3 length is 12 residues. In germline, CDR1 is SNHLY, CDR2 FYNNEI. The CDR3 nucleotides are TGTGCCAGCAGAGAGGGAGGAAACACCATATATTTT. Translation gives CASREGGNTIYF.

The rearrangement joins TRBV27 to TRBJ1-3; D is uncertain. The CDR3 is 16 residues long. CDR1 is MNHEY and CDR2 is SMNVEV in the germline V gene (reference sequence). The V gene lost 0 bases and the J gene lost 4 bases, with 13 bases spanning the gap. CDR3 loop: CASSLSSPGMGNTIYF. CDR3 coding DNA: TGTGCCAGCAGTTTATCGTCCCCGGGTATGGGAAACACCATATATTTT.

The V and J genes are TRBV5-1 and TRBJ2-5; tentative D call: TRBD2 (5 bases). Germline loops: CDR1 SGHRS, CDR2 YFSETQ. The V end lost 3 bases, the J end lost 3 bases, and 6 bases lay between the germline ends. CDR3 length: 12 residues. CDR3 in amino acids: CASSSGKETQYF. CDR3 nucleotide sequence: TGCGCCAGCAGCTCGGGAAAAGAGACCCAGTACTTC. Full variable domain (remainder filled in from reference TRBV5-1 and TRBJ2-5): KAGVTQTPRYLIKTRGQQVTLSCSPISGHRSVSWYQQTPGQGLQFLFEYFSETQRNKGNFPGRFSGRQFSNSRSEMNVSTLELGDSALYLCASSSGKETQYFGPGTRLLVL.

CDR3 in amino acids: CASSLIRASYGYTF. The CDR3 DNA sequence: TGTGCCAGCAGTTTAATCAGGGCTAGCTATGGCTACACCTTC. The rearrangement joins TRBV28 to TRBJ1-2; D possibly corresponds to TRBD1 (5 bases). This CDR3 spans 14 amino acids. CDR1 MDHEN and CDR2 SYDVKM come from the germline V gene. Trimming removed 2 bases at V and 4 bases at J, with 11 bases between.

This sequence joins TRBV9 and TRBJ2-7, with D perhaps TRBD2 (6 bases). Germline V gene sequence: CDR1 SGDLS, CDR2 YYNGEE. With 4 bases removed from V and 1 base from J, the gap between germline ends came to 9 bases. The CDR3 runs 13 residues. CDR3 in DNA: TGTGCCAGCAGCAAGGAGGGGTCCTACGAGCAGTACTTC. This gives the protein CASSKEGSYEQYF. Combining the CDR3 with reference TRBV9 and TRBJ2-7 gives the whole variable domain DSGVTQTPKHLITATGQRVTLRCSPRSGDLSVYWYQQSLDQGLQFLIQYYNGEERAKGNILERFSAQQFPDLHSELNLSSLELGDSALYFCASSKEGSYEQYFGPGTRLTVT.

The chain carries TRBV19 and TRBJ1-1; D is unresolved. Germline values: CDR1 LNHDA, CDR2 SQIVND (reference sequence). This CDR3 is built from 19 residues. V gave up 1 base and J gave up 2 bases, with 23 bases separating them. The CDR3 protein is CASSIGPLVGAGGNTEAFF. The CDR3 DNA sequence: TGTGCCAGTAGTATAGGGCCCTTAGTCGGCGCGGGTGGAAACACTGAAGCTTTCTTT.